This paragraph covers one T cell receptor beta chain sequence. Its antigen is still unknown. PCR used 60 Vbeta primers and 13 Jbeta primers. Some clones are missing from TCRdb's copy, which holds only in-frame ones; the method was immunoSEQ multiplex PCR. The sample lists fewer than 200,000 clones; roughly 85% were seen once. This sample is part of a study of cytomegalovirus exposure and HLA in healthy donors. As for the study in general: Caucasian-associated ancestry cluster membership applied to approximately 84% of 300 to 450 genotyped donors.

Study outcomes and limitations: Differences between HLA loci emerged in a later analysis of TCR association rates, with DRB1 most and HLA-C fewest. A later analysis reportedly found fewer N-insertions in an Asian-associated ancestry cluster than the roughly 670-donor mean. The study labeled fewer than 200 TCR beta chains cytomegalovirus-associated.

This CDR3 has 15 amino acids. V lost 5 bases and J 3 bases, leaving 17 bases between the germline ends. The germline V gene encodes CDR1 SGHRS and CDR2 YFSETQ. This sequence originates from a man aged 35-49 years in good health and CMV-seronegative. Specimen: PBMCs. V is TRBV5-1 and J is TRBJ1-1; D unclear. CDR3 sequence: CASSPRAHIYTEAFF. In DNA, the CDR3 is TGCGCCAGCAGTCCGAGGGCCCATATATACACTGAAGCTTTCTTT. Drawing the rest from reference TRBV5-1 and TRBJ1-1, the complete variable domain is KAGVTQTPRYLIKTRGQQVTLSCSPISGHRSVSWYQQTPGQGLQFLFEYFSETQRNKGNFPGRFSGRQFSNSRSEMNVSTLELGDSALYLCASSPRAHIYTEAFFGQGTRLTVV.